The 11 T cell receptor beta chains below were found in one sample sequenced in a study of control samples from healthy donors and cancer patients. Here immunoSEQ multiplex PCR was the method, and the copy in TCRdb shows in-frame clones only, minus some. The sample yields 70,000 to 80,000 clones, 84% seen once. The specimen sequenced was blood. These receptors were taken from a man aged 50 or older in good health.

This chain joins TRBV9 and TRBJ1-1; tentative D call: TRBD1 (5 bases). The V and J ends lost 3 bases and 7 bases respectively, with 10 bases between them. This CDR3 region has 12 residues. In germline, CDR1 is SGDLS, CDR2 YYNGEE. In DNA, the CDR3 is TGTGCCAGCAGCGCCCATGGGGGTGAAGCTTTCTTT. Translation gives CASSAHGGEAFF.

The V and J genes are TRBV5-1 and TRBJ1-2; D is possibly TRBD1 (5 bases). With 0 bases removed from V and 7 bases from J, the gap between germline ends came to 19 bases. Germline-derived CDR1 and CDR2 are SGHRS and YFSETQ. This CDR3 region has 16 residues. The CDR3 spells CASSLAVSGPVAGYTF. CDR3 nucleotide sequence: TGCGCCAGCAGCTTGGCCGTTTCGGGGCCTGTGGCTGGCTACACCTTC.

The chain carries TRBV15 and TRBJ2-2; 8 nucleotides match TRBD1. Germline CDR1 and CDR2: LNHNV and YYDKDF (reference sequence). CDR3 length equals 16 residues. V shed 0 bases and J 4 bases; nucleotides not matched to a gene: 4. CDR3 sequence (DNA): TGTGCCACCAGCAGAGAACGGACAGGGACCACCGGGGAGCTGTTTTTT. Encoded protein: CATSRERTGTTGELFF. The whole variable domain, filled in from reference TRBV15 and TRBJ2-2, reads DAMVIQNPRYQVTQFGKPVTLSCSQTLNHNVMYWYQQKSSQAPKLLFHYYDKDFNNEADTPDNFQSRRPNTSFCFLDIRSPGLGDTAMYLCATSRERTGTTGELFFGEGSRLTVL.

The rearrangement joins TRBV19 to TRBJ1-4; D is possibly TRBD1 (5 bases). The germline V gene has CDR1 LNHDA and CDR2 SQIVND (reference sequence). Trimming cost V 6 bases and J 2 bases, with 16 bases left between them. This CDR3 contains 16 residues. This chain's CDR3 is CASSQGRGGTNEKLFF. For the CDR3, the DNA is TGTGCCAGTAGCCAGGGCAGAGGTGGGACTAATGAAAAACTGTTTTTT.

This clone was counted between two and nine times. J is TRBJ2-5 and V is TRBV24-1, with D perhaps matching TRBD1 (6 bases). V lost 2 bases, J lost 1 base, and 10 bases lay in between. The CDR3 covers 15 residues. Per germline, CDR1 KGHDR and CDR2 SFDVKD. CDR3 bases: TGTGCCACCAGTGATTCGGGGACACCCCAAGAGACCCAGTACTTC. This sequence encodes CATSDSGTPQETQYF.

V gene TRBV12-3 or TRBV12-4 combines with J gene TRBJ2-1, with 9 bases lining up with TRBD1. The V gene end was trimmed by 2 bases and the J gene end by 12 bases; junction bases not matched to a gene: 2. This CDR3 has 12 residues. The DNA for the CDR3 is TGTGCCAGCAGTTTAAACAGGGGGCTGCAGTTCTTC. This sequence encodes CASSLNRGLQFF.

This sequence joins TRBV19 and TRBJ2-2, with 8 positions matching TRBD1. With 7 bases clipped from V and 1 base from J, the junction kept 11 bases outside the gene matches. CDR3 length: 17 residues. Germline lookup yields CDR1 LNHDA and CDR2 SQIVND (reference sequence). CDR3: CASIGMWGTGNTGELFF. CDR3 coding DNA: TGTGCCAGTATTGGAATGTGGGGGACAGGGAACACCGGGGAGCTGTTTTTT.

By frequency in the sample, this clone is medium-sized. The gene calls are TRBV19 and TRBJ2-7; TRBD1 matches at 8 bases. This CDR3 spans 14 amino acids. V was clipped by 5 bases and J by 4 bases; unmatched bases: 7. Germline CDR1 is LNHDA and CDR2 is SQIVND (reference sequence). The CDR3 spells CASSPSDREYEQYF. The CDR3 region has the DNA TGTGCCAGTAGTCCGTCGGACAGGGAGTACGAGCAGTACTTC.

The chain has TRBV4-3 and TRBJ2-1; D is possibly TRBD2 (5 bases). Germline V gives CDR1 LGHNA, CDR2 YSLEER. This CDR3 has 14 residues. V lost 0 bases, J lost 9 bases, and 12 bases lay in between. CDR3 amino acids: CASSQEEEAGEQFF. The CDR3 DNA follows: TGCGCCAGCAGCCAAGAAGAGGAGGCGGGTGAGCAGTTCTTC.

The V gene is TRBV9, the J gene TRBJ2-3; no reliable D call. The CDR3 extends over 14 amino acids. The V end was cut by 0 bases, the J end by 5 bases, with 10 bases between. The germline V gene has CDR1 SGDLS and CDR2 YYNGEE. The CDR3 sequence: CASSVDWGQDTQYF. The CDR3 DNA reads TGTGCCAGCAGCGTAGACTGGGGTCAAGATACGCAGTATTTT.

This clone has a single count. This chain links TRBV6-5 with TRBJ2-7; 9 nucleotides match TRBD2. In germline, CDR1 is MNHEY, CDR2 SVGAGI. J was trimmed by 4 bases and V by 5 bases; bases with no gene match: 6. This CDR3 is built from 14 residues. The CDR3 DNA is TGTGCCAGCAGTCCCTCGACTAGCGGATACGAGCAGTACTTC. It yields the protein CASSPSTSGYEQYF.